This record covers a single T cell receptor (beta chain). With 60 Vbeta and 13 Jbeta primers, the PCR was carried out. TCRdb's table, derived via immunoSEQ multiplex PCR, lists solely in-frame clones and lacks some. The sample carries about 160,000 clones, about four fifths recorded once. This sample is drawn from a study of cytomegalovirus exposure and HLA in healthy donors. The receptor was derived from a woman between 45 and 65 years old in good health and CMV-seronegative. Sequencing used PBMCs.

This CDR3 is CAIRRDRGPYGYTF. DNA for the CDR3: TGTGCCATCAGACGGGACAGGGGGCCCTATGGCTACACCTTC. This chain connects TRBV10-3 to TRBJ1-2, with TRBD1 matching 12 bases. Germline V gene lookup returns CDR1 ENHRY and CDR2 SYGVKD. The CDR3 has 14 residues. V gave up 6 bases and J gave up 4 bases; unmatched junction bases: 3.